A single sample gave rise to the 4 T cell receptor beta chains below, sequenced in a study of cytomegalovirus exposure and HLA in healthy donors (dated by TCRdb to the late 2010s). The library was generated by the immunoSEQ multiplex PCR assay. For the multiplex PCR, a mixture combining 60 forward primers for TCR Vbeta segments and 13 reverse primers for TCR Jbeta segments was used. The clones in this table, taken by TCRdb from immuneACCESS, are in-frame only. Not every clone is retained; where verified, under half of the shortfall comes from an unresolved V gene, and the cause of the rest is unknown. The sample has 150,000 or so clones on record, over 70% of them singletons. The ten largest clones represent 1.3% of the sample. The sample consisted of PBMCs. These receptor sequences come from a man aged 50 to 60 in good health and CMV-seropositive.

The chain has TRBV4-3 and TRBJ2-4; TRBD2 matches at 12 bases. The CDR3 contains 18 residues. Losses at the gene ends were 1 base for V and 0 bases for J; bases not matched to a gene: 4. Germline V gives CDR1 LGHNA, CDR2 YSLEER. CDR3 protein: CASSQGLAGALAKNIQYF. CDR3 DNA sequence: TGCGCCAGCAGCCAAGGACTAGCGGGGGCCCTAGCCAAAAACATTCAGTACTTC.

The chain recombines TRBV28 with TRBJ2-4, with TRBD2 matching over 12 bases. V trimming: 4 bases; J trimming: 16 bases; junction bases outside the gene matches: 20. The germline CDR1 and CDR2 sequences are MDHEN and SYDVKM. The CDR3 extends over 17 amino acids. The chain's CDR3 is CASSSPGLAGPRLSLYF. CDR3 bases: TGTGCCAGCAGTTCCCCGGGACTAGCGGGCCCCCGTCTTTCCCTTTACTTC. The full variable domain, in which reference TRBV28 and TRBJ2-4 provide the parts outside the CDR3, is DVKVTQSSRYLVKRTGEKVFLECVQDMDHENMFWYRQDPGLGLRLIYFSYDVKMKEKGDIPEGYSVSREKKERFSLILESASTNQTSMYLCASSSPGLAGPRLSLYFGAGTRLSVL.

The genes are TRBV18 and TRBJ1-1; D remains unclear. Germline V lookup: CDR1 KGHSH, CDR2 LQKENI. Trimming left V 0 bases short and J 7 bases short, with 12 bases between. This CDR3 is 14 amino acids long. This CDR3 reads CASSPPNPSGEAFF. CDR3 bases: TGTGCCAGCTCACCACCGAACCCTTCGGGTGAAGCTTTCTTT.

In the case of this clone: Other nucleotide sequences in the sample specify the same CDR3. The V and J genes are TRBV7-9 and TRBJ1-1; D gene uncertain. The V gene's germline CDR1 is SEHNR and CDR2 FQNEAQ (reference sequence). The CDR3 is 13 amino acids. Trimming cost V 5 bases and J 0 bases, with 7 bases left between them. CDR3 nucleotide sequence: TGTGCCAGCAGCCTAGATATGAACACTGAAGCTTTCTTT. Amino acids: CASSLDMNTEAFF.